The clone carrying this TCR beta chain was seen repeatedly, ten times or more. The data were obtained in a study of identical twins. MiXCR was run by TCRdb on the 5' RACE reads, yielding one entry per CDR3 protein. The sample holds under 800,000 distinct CDR3 sequences; 20% to 25% are singletons and the top ten take 4.3%. This CDR3 contains 13 residues. V was cut by 7 bases and J by 2 bases, with 10 bases left in between. In germline, CDR1 is MNHNS, CDR2 SASEGT. Healthy Caucasians, and only they, were the donors. The same data also contributed to another study, on T cells expressing NK-cell markers.

The gene calls are TRBV6-1 and TRBJ2-3, with a possible D match to TRBD1 (5 bases). The origin of this receptor is a young woman in good health. The sequenced sample was PBMCs. In DNA form, the CDR3 reads TGTGCCAGCACAAGGGGCAACACAGATACGCAGTATTTT. It codes for CASTRGNTDTQYF.